A single TCR beta chain is shown here with its context. In its sample, this clonotype was seen a few times. Its antigen is still unknown. No qualities accompany the bases; no much larger clone lies one base away. Instrument on record: Illumina NovaSeq 6000. TCRalpha and TCRbeta cDNA libraries were built by 5'RACE with constant-segment primers, adding sample barcodes and unique molecular identifiers. Trizol reagent was used to extract RNA from every sample. Library amplification was performed in two PCR steps, and a second sample barcode and Illumina TruSeq adapters were introduced in the second step. Sequencing of the libraries was done on an Illumina NovaSeq, producing 2 x 150 bp paired-end reads. From the authors' description of their analysis: Reads were demultiplexed and collapsed into UMI-guided consensus sequences with migec v1.2.7. Using mixcr v2.1.11, the UMI consensuses were aligned to TRA and TRB V and J templates and assembled into clonotypes. Clonotypes were classified as expanded or contracted when called significant by both edgeR and NoisET, with noise models trained on biological replicates. For edgeR calls, the thresholds were a false discovery rate-adjusted p below 0.01 and a log2 fold-change of 1. As an exploratory analysis of dynamics, max-normalized trajectories of the 1000 most abundant clonotypes were examined with PCA combined with hierarchical clustering. The CD4 or CD8 phenotype of responding clones was assigned using the separately sequenced CD4+ and CD8+ repertoires. The public reads were reanalyzed by TCRdb: fastp trimming at Q25, MiXCR alignment, in-frame beta chains only. CDR3 protein duplicates are merged, each entry listing the most common genes and DNA. The V and J calls reflect TCRdb's pipeline rather than the authors' work. This sample holds 85,000 to 130,000 distinct CDR3 sequences; around 10% were observed only once. The ten largest clones add up to roughly two fifths of the sample.

The data stem from a study of T-cell memory formation after mild COVID-19 (dated by TCRdb to 2020 to 2023). For context, the study as a whole: Most TCR sequence clusters were specific to one of the two donors. Longitudinal TCRalpha and TCRbeta repertoire sequencing tracked T-cell clones expanding and contracting after mild COVID-19 in a couple of donors. Two young, previously healthy adult volunteers, one female and one male, were included in the cohort.

The investigation overall reported the following: SARS-CoV-2 specificity was not confirmed for the second-wave clones peaking on day 37. Only a couple of mild cases were covered by the study, and larger cohorts that include severe cases with pre-infection samples were considered necessary. Balanced CD4/CD8 phenotypes were observed for clones contracting from day 15 to 85, whereas a bias towards CD4+ was observed for a second wave of clones expanding from day 15 to 37. Some responding clones were detected in pre-infection memory, which suggested that pre-existing cross-reactive memory T cells had joined the SARS-CoV-2 response. Contracting CD4+ clones were found mainly in CM and EM memory subsets, while CD8+ clones were enriched in EMRA.

Ficoll-Paque density gradient centrifugation was the method used to isolate PBMCs. The CDR3 sequence holds 15 residues, the cysteine and phenylalanine included. The kept DNA is CDR3 alone, 45 bases in frame from the first base. V ends up 2 bases short and J 4 bases short, with an unmatched junction base count of 3. In the germline V gene (reference sequence), CDR1 corresponds to MNHEY and CDR2 to SMNVEV. The receptor was derived from a man younger than 35 who had mild COVID-19 (a few samples of this study predate the infection). The sample titles of this study are shuffled in the database, so cell type and time point are left out; the donor was told from shared clones. The sequenced sample consisted of PBMCs or a T cell subset sorted from them (not recorded which). The chain was built from TRBV27 and TRBJ1-1, and 11 junctional nucleotides match TRBD1. The CDR3 region reads CASSLAGQGGTEAFF. The nucleotide sequence is TGTGCCAGCAGTTTAGCGGGACAGGGGGGCACTGAAGCTTTCTTT.